The 6 T cell receptor beta chains given below trace back to one sample, sequenced in a study of Ad26.COV2.S vaccination and SARS-CoV-2 variants. Produced via immunoSEQ multiplex PCR; TCRdb's table is partial and in-frame only. The data hold about 350,000 clones, with about 90% observed a single time. Sample: peripheral blood, taken after recovery from COVID-19. All receptors derive from a human donor who had recovered from COVID-19.

This rearrangement joins TRBV9 to TRBJ1-2, with a tentative D call TRBD1 (6 bases). The CDR3 sequence is 15 residues long. Germline V gene sequence: CDR1 SGDLS, CDR2 YYNGEE. V lost 0 bases to trimming and J lost 4 bases, with 13 bases between them. DNA for the CDR3: TGTGCCAGCAGCGTAGGGGGACAACGCCTCTATGGCTACACCTTC. Its translation is CASSVGGQRLYGYTF.

V usage is TRBV6-7 and J usage is TRBJ2-3; 12 nucleotides line up with TRBD2. TRBV6-7 is treated as an ORF (open reading frame) with a function not yet certain. V was pared by 8 bases and J by 0 bases, with 9 bases of the junction left unmatched. The CDR3 spans 17 residues. CDR3 nucleotides: TGTGCCAGCCCATCTAGCGGGGGGGCACCTAGCACAGATACGCAGTATTTT. It specifies CASPSSGGAPSTDTQYF.

The chain recombines TRBV6-2 or TRBV6-3 with TRBJ2-5; no clear D. Trimming removed 5 bases from V and 7 bases from J, with 17 bases in between. CDR3 size: 14 residues. Germline V CDR1 and CDR2: MNHEY, SVGEGT. CDR3 DNA: TGTGCCAGCAGTCGACCACTTCACAGTACGACCCAGTACTTC. Translation: CASSRPLHSTTQYF.

Points on this clone: It is unclear where the CDR3 begins or ends on the DNA, so no DNA is shown, and the CDR3 is as TCRdb lists it. The chain employs TRBV21-1 and TRBJ1-3. TRBV21-1 is noted as a pseudogene. The CDR3 has 14 amino acids, counting both end residues. The CDR3 region is CASSKWGAGNTIYF.

This clone was seen a single time. The rearrangement uses TRBV5-4 and TRBJ1-2; 9 bases map to TRBD1. The J segment lost 6 bases and the V segment lost 2 bases, leaving 11 bases of the junction unmatched. Germline CDR1 reads SGHNT; CDR2 reads YYREEE (reference sequence). This CDR3 is 16 amino acids long. The CDR3 region is CASSLNRGRRDNGYTF. The CDR3 nucleotides are TGTGCCAGCAGCTTAAACAGGGGGCGAAGGGATAATGGCTACACCTTC.

This clone occurred once. Written as DNA, the CDR3 is TGTGCCAGCAGTGAAGGTCGGGGATTAAGATCACCCCTCCACTTT. Translation: CASSEGRGLRSPLHF. The chain couples TRBV2 to TRBJ1-6; D is unresolved. Trimming pared 1 base from V and 10 bases from J, leaving 14 bases between. Looked up from germline, CDR1 is SNHLY and CDR2 is FYNNEI. The CDR3 consists of 15 residues. The full variable domain, completed using reference TRBV2 and TRBJ1-6, is EPEVTQTPSHQVTQMGQEVILRCVPISNHLYFYWYRQILGQKVEFLVSFYNNEISEKSEIFDDQFSVERPDGSNFTLKIRSTKLEDSAMYFCASSEGRGLRSPLHFGNGTRLTVT.